This T cell receptor (beta chain) was captured by sequencing in a study of long-term antiretroviral therapy in people with HIV. Whole-study findings and limits: The clones with expansion before ART were dominant in the repertoire at all time points. Gathering of blood took place between about 2004 and 2018, possibly under older ART regimens.

Per the germline V gene, CDR1 is WSHSY and CDR2 is SAAADI. Between the trimmed V and J ends, which lost 3 bases and 3 bases, there was a span of 6 bases. The CDR3 covers 12 residues. They ran version v3.0 of the immunoSEQ assay at survey level. Measured with immunoSEQ multiplex PCR; TCRdb has only the in-frame clones, and not every one. The sample consists of about 20,000 clones, approximately 84% of them appearing once. About this clone: Its antigen is not identified.

The sequenced sample was unsorted PBMCs, obtained about 6.1 years after starting antiretroviral therapy. This clonotype was sampled from a young man with HIV. The gene calls are TRBV10-2 and TRBJ2-7; D may be TRBD2 (6 bases). The CDR3 here is CASSDGGYEQYF. The CDR3 region has the DNA TGCGCCAGCAGTGACGGGGGCTACGAGCAGTACTTC.